This T cell receptor beta chain was recorded in a study of blood T cell repertoires in COVID-19. Study-level information: Whether acute or convalescent, the COVID-19 samples came from the United States, Italy and Spain. Sample material is recorded as cDNA or gDNA derived from T cells, B-cell-depleted T cells, or PBMCs.

This CDR3 region has 10 residues. Per germline, CDR1 MDHEN and CDR2 SYDVKM. Trimming pared 7 bases from V and 5 bases from J, leaving 5 bases between. Each participant's cohort was designated according to participant-reported clinical history. As originally analysed: How many nucleated cells were present was estimated from reference gene primer amplification. This table comes from immunoSEQ multiplex PCR, and its TCRdb copy is limited to in-frame clones, with some not included. The V and J calls and the clone size are those of that table, but D and trimming were determined from the DNA. The top ten clones hold 10% to 13% of a sample with fewer than 250,000 clones, around nine tenths of them seen once.

V gene TRBV28 combines with J gene TRBJ1-1; possibly TRBD1 for D (5 bases). The sequence came from a man aged 30 to 45 who had recovered from COVID-19. Sequencing was performed on PBMCs or T cells enriched from blood (not recorded which). The CDR3 coding sequence is TGTGCCAGCACAGGGACTGAAGCTTTCTTT. This gives the protein CASTGTEAFF.